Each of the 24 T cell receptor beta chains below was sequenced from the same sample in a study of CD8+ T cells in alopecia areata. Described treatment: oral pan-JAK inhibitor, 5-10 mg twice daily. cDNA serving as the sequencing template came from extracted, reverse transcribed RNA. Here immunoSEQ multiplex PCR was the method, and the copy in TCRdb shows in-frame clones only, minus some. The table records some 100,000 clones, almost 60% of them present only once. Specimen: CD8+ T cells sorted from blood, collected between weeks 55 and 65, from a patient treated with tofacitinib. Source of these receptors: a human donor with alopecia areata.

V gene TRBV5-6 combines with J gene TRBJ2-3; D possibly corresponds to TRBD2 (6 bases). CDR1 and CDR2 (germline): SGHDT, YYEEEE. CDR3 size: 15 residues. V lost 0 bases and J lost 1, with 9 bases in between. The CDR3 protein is CASSLGLEGTDTQYF. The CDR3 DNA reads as TGTGCCAGCAGCTTGGGACTAGAGGGCACAGATACGCAGTATTTT.

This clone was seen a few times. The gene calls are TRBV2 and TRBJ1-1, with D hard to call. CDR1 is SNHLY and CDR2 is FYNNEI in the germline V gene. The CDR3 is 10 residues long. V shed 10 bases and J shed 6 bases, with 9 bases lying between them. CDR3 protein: CATTTPEAFF. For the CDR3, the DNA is TGTGCCACAACGACCCCTGAAGCTTTCTTT.

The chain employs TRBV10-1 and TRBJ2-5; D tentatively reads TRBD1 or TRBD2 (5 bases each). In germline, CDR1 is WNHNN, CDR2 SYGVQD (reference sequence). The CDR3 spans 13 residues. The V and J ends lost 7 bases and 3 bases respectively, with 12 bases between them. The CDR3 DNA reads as TGCGCCAGCACTGGGGGTGAAGAAGAGACCCAGTACTTC. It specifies CASTGGEEETQYF.

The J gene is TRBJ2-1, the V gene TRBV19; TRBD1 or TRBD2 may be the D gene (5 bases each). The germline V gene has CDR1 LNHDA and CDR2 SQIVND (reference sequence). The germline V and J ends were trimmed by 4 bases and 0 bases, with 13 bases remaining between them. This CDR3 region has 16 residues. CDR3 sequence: CASSKGSASSYNEQFF. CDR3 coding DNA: TGTGCCAGTAGTAAGGGGAGCGCGAGCTCCTACAATGAGCAGTTCTTC.

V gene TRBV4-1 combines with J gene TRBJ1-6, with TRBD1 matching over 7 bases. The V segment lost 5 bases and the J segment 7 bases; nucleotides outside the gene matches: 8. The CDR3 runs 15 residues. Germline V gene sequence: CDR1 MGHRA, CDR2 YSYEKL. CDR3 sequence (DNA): TGCGCCAGCAGCTATCGACAGGGCAACAATTCACCCCTCCACTTT. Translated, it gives CASSYRQGNNSPLHF.

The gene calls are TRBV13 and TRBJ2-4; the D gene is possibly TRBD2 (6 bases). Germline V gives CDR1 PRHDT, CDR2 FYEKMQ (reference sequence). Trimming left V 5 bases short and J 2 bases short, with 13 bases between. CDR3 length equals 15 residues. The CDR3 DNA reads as TGTGCCAGCAGCGGGCAGGGAGGTACCAAAAACATTCAGTACTTC. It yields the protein CASSGQGGTKNIQYF.

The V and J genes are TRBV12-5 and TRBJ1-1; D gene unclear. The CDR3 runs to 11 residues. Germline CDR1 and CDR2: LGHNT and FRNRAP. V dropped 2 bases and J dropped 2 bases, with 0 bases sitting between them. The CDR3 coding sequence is TGTGCTAGTGGTTTGAACACTGAAGCTTTCTTT. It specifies CASGLNTEAFF.

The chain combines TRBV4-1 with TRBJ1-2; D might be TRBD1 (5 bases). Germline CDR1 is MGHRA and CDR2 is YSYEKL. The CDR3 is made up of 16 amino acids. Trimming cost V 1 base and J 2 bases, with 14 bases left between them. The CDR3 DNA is TGCGCCAGCAGCCAAGGATTTCTGGCAGGGAACTATGGCTACACCTTC. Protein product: CASSQGFLAGNYGYTF.

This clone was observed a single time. As DNA, the CDR3 is TGTGCCAGCAGCGCGCGACAGGGAGTTAGCACAGATACGCAGTATTTT. This codes for CASSARQGVSTDTQYF. This chain uses TRBV13 with TRBJ2-3; 7 bases map to TRBD1. The CDR3 has 16 amino acids. Germline-derived CDR1 and CDR2 are PRHDT and FYEKMQ (reference sequence). V trimming: 5 bases; J trimming: 0 bases; junction bases outside the gene matches: 8.

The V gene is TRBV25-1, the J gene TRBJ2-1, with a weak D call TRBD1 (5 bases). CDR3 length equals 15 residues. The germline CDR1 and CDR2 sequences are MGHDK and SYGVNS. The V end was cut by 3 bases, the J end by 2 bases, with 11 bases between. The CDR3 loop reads CASSDTGQTYNEQFF. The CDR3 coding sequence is TGTGCCAGCAGTGATACAGGACAAACCTACAATGAGCAGTTCTTC. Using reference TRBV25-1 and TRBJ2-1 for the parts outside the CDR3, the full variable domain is EADIYQTPRYLVIGTGKKITLECSQTMGHDKMYWYQQDPGMELHLIHYSYGVNSTEKGDLSSESTVSRIRTEHFPLTLESARPSHTSQYLCASSDTGQTYNEQFFGPGTRLTVL.

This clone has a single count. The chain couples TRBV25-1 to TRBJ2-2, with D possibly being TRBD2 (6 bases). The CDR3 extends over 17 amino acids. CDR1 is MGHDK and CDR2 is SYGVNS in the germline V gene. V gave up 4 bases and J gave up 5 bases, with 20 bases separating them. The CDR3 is CASSGWDSSVWTGELFF. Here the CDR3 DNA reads TGTGCCAGCAGTGGATGGGACTCCTCAGTGTGGACCGGGGAGCTGTTTTTT.

The CDR3 is CASSLLGNRDRGPDTQYF. The CDR3 DNA is TGTGCCAGCAGCTTACTAGGTAATAGGGACAGGGGCCCAGATACGCAGTATTTT. This sequence joins TRBV7-9 and TRBJ2-3; 10 bases agree with TRBD1. From germline, CDR1 is SEHNR and CDR2 FQNEAQ (reference sequence). This CDR3 contains 18 residues. J lost 4 bases, V lost 2 bases, and 12 bases had no gene match.

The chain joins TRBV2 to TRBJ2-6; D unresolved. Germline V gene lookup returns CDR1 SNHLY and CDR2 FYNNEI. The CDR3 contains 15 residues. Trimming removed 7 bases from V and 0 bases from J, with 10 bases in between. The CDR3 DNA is TGTGCCAGCACCGTGGACCACTCTGGGGCCAACGTCCTGACTTTC. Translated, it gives CASTVDHSGANVLTF.

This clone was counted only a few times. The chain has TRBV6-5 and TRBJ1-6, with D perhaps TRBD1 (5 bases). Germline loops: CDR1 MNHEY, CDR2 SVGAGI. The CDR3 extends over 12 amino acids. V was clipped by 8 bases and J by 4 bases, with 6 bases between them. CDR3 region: CASGAYNSPLHF. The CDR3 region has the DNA TGTGCCAGCGGGGCTTATAATTCACCCCTCCACTTT.

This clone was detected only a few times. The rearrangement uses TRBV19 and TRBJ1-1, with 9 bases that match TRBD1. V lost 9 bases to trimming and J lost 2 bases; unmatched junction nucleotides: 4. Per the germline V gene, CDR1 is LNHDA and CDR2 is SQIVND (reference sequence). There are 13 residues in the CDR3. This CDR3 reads CASRTGVNTEAFF. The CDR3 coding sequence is TGTGCCAGCCGGACAGGGGTTAACACTGAAGCTTTCTTT.

CDR3 residues: CASSRGTDPYNEQFF. The CDR3 DNA follows: TGTGCCAGCAGCCGAGGGACTGACCCGTACAATGAGCAGTTCTTC. The V call is TRBV27, the J call TRBJ2-1; weak D call: TRBD2 (6 bases). Trimming stripped 6 bases from V and 4 bases from J, with 16 bases between. Looked up from germline, CDR1 is MNHEY and CDR2 is SMNVEV (reference sequence). The CDR3 is made up of 15 amino acids.

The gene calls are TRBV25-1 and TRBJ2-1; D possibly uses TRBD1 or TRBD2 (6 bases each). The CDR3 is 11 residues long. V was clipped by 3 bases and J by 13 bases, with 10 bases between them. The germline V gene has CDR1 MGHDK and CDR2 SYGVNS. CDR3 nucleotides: TGTGCCAGCAGTGACGGGGGCAGTCAGTTCTTC. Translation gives CASSDGGSQFF.

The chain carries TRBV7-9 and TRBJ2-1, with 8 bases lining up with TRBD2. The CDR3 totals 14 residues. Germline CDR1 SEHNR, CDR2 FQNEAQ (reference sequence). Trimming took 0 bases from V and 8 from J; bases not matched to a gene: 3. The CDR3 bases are TGTGCCAGCAGCTTAGCGCGGGGACTAGATGAGCAGTTCTTC. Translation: CASSLARGLDEQFF.

CDR3 coding DNA: TGTGCCAGCAGTAAGACAGGGCCACGGAGAAACATTCAGTACTTC. Residues: CASSKTGPRRNIQYF. The V call is TRBV6-6, the J call TRBJ2-4; 7 bases agree with TRBD1. J lost 6 bases, V lost 5 bases, and 10 bases had no gene match. There are 15 residues in the CDR3. Per germline, CDR1 MNHNY and CDR2 SVGAGI (reference sequence).

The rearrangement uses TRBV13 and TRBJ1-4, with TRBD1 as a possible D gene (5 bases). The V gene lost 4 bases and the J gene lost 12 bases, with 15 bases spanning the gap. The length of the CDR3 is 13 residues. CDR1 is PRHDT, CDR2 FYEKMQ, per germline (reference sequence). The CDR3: CASSSPGGLELFF. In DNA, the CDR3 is TGTGCCAGCAGCTCCCCTGGGGGGTTGGAACTGTTTTTT. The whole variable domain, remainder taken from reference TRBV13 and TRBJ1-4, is AAGVIQSPRHLIKEKRETATLKCYPIPRHDTVYWYQQGPGQDPQFLISFYEKMQSDKGSIPDRFSAQQFSDYHSELNMSSLELGDSALYFCASSSPGGLELFFGSGTQLSVL.

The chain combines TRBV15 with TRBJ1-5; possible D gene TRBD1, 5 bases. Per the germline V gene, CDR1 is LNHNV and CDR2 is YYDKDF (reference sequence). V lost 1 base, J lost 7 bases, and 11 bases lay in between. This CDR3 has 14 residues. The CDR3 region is CATSRGSAGQPQHF. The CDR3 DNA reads TGTGCCACCAGCAGAGGATCAGCAGGGCAGCCCCAGCATTTT.

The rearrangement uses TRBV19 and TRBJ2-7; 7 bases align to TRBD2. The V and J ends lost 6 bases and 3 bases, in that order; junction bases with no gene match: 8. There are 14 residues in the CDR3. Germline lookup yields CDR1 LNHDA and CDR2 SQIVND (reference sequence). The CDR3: CASRPGRGDYEQYF. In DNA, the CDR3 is TGTGCCAGTAGGCCCGGCCGGGGGGACTACGAGCAGTACTTC.

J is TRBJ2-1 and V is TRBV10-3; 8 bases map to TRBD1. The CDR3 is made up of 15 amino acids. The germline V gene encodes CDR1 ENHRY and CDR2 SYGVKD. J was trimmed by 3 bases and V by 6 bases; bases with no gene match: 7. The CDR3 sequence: CAISVDRGHYNEQFF. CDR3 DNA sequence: TGTGCCATCAGCGTCGACAGGGGTCACTACAATGAGCAGTTCTTC.

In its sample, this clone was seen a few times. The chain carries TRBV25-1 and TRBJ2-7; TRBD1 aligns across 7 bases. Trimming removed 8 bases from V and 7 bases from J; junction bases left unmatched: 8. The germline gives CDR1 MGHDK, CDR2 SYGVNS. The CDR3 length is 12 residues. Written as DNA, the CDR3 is TGTGCCAGCGGGGACAGCCTCCAGGAGCAGTACTTC. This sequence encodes CASGDSLQEQYF.